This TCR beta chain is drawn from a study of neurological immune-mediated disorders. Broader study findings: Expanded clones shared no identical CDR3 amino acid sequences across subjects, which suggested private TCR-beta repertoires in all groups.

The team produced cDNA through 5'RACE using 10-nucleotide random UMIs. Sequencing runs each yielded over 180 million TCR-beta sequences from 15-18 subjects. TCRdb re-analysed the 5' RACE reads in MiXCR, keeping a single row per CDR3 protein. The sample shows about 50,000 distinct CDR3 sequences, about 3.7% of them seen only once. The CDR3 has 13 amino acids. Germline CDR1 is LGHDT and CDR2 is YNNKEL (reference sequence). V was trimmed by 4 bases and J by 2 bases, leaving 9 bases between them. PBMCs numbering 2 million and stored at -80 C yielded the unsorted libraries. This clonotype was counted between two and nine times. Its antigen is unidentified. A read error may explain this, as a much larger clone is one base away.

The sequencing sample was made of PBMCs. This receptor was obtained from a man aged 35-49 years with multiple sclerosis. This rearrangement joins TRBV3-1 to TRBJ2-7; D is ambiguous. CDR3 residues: CASSPEFAYEQYF. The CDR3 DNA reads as TGTGCCAGCAGCCCGGAATTCGCCTACGAGCAGTACTTC.